This entry concerns a single T cell receptor beta chain. The germline CDR1 and CDR2 sequences are MNHEY and SMNVEV (reference sequence). V lost 5 bases to trimming and J lost 1 base; unmatched junction nucleotides: 8. This CDR3 region has 16 residues. The PCR employed 60 Vbeta primers together with 13 Jbeta primers. The table came from immunoSEQ multiplex PCR; TCRdb's copy has only in-frame clones and leaves some out. Among about 190,000 clones listed, over 70% were seen once. This sample stems from a study of cytomegalovirus exposure and HLA in healthy donors. The chain is built from TRBV27 and TRBJ2-3, with TRBD1 matching 8 bases. The sample taken for sequencing was PBMCs. This sequence was found in a man aged 25 to 40 in good health and CMV-seronegative. The CDR3 here is CASSLRTGQGTDTQYF. The CDR3 nucleotides read TGTGCCAGCAGTCTCCGGACAGGGCAAGGCACAGATACGCAGTATTTT.